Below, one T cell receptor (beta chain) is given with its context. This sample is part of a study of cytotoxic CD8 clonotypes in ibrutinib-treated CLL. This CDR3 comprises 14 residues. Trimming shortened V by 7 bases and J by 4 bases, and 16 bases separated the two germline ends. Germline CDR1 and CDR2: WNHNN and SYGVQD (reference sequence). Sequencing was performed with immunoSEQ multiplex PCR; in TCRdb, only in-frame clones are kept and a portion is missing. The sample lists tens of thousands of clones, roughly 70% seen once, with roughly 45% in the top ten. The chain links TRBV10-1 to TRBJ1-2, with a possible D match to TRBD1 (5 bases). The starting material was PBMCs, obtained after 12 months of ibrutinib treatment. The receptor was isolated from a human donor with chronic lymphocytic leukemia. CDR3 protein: CASTRVRGCYGYTF. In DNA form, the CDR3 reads TGCGCCAGCACCCGGGTCCGGGGGTGCTATGGCTACACCTTC.